These T cell receptor beta chains were read from a single sample in a study of blood T cell repertoires in COVID-19. Generated by immunoSEQ multiplex PCR, the TCRdb table keeps only in-frame clones and is missing some. The data hold 80,000 to 100,000 clones, with around 90% observed a single time. Sequenced: peripheral blood. Receptor source: a human donor with active COVID-19. The donor label of this sample is uncertain. The CDR3 runs from the conserved cysteine through the conserved F or W. A D gene is named only where the DNA matches it firmly. Where a row states a size, it is once, few, many or the class of an expanded clone; other rows omit it.

cdr3_nt cdr3_aa j_call d_call v_call cdr3_length clone_size
TGCGCCAGCTCGGAGACAGGGTACACTGAAGCTTTCTTT CASSETGYTEAFF TRBJ1-1 TRBD1 TRBV10-1 13 few
TGTGCCAGCAGCATTGGACTAGCGGGGGGGCCCGGGGAGCTGTTTTTT CASSIGLAGGPGELFF TRBJ2-2 TRBD2 TRBV5-4 16 -
TGTGCCAGCAGTCCCTCTAGTGGCAATGAGCAGTTCTTC CASSPSSGNEQFF TRBJ2-1 - TRBV28 13 -
TGTGCCAGTAGCGGCGGACAAGCAAGAGGATTTCGTACGCAGTATTTT CASSGGQARGFRTQYF TRBJ2-3 - TRBV19 16 -
TGCGCCAGCAGCCAAGACTGGCATTATATTGTAGATACGCAGTATTTT CASSQDWHYIVDTQYF TRBJ2-3 - TRBV4-3 16 -
TGTGCCAGCAGGTCCGGGGGAGTGAGCTATGGCTACACCTTC CASRSGGVSYGYTF TRBJ1-2 - TRBV2 14 -
TGTGCCAGCAGACTCACAGCTAACTATGGCTACACCTTC CASRLTANYGYTF TRBJ1-2 - TRBV12-3/TRBV12-4 13 -
TGTGCCAGCAGCCAAGATGGGCAGTGGTTATATTTT CASSQDGQWLYF TRBJ1-3 - TRBV3-1/TRBV3-2 12 few
TGTGCCAGCAGCTTAGGGTTAGCAGATACGCAGTATTTT CASSLGLADTQYF TRBJ2-3 - TRBV11-2 13 -
TGTGCCAGCTCGGGCGGTGGGGCCGACCAAACGTCTGGGGCCAACGTCCTGACTTTC CASSGGGADQTSGANVLTF TRBJ2-6 - TRBV18 19 once
TGTGCCAGCAGTTACTCCGCGGCAGAAGCGGCAAACCGTTGGGACATTCAGTACTTC CASSYSAAEAANRWDIQYF TRBJ2-4 - TRBV6-2/TRBV6-3 19 -
TGTGCCAGAAGCAATATAAAGGTGGCAGGGGCCATCTACGAGCAGTACTTC CARSNIKVAGAIYEQYF TRBJ2-7 - TRBV5-3 17 -
TGTGCCAGCTCCTCGACTAGCGGGGGAAACACAGATACGCAGTATTTT CASSSTSGGNTDTQYF TRBJ2-3 TRBD2 TRBV2 16 -
TGTGCCAGCAGCCGCGGGGGATCGTCCTACGAGCAGTACTTC CASSRGGSSYEQYF TRBJ2-7 TRBD2 TRBV14 14 -
TGTGCCAGCAGTTCTGCAGGGCCCTCCACCGGGGAGCTGTTTTTT CASSSAGPSTGELFF TRBJ2-2 - TRBV6-5 15 -
TGTGCCAGCAGCCCCCAATGGGAGGGCGGGGGGCACAATGAGCAGTTCTTC CASSPQWEGGGHNEQFF TRBJ2-1 TRBD2 TRBV7-9 17 -
TGCGCCAGCAGCTTCCTCTTGAACACTGAAGCTTTCTTT CASSFLLNTEAFF TRBJ1-1 - TRBV5-1 13 few
TGTGCCAGCAGCCGGACAGGGGCCAATCAGCCCCAGCATTTT CASSRTGANQPQHF TRBJ1-5 TRBD1 TRBV5-6 14 -
TGTGCCAGCAGCTTGTTGGGGGCGCGCACCGGGGAGCTGTTTTTT CASSLLGARTGELFF TRBJ2-2 - TRBV5-4 15 -
TGTGCCAGCAGCTTAGCAGGACAGGGGGCAGATGGCTACACCTTC CASSLAGQGADGYTF TRBJ1-2 TRBD1 TRBV7-8 15 -
TGTGCCAGCAGCTTAGGCGTATCCCTCACAGATACGCAGTATTTT CASSLGVSLTDTQYF TRBJ2-3 - TRBV7-2 15 -
TGCGCCAGCAGCCAAGTCAGTGAGGGTTCCTACGAGCAGTACTTC CASSQVSEGSYEQYF TRBJ2-7 - TRBV4-1 15 -
TGTGCCAGCAGCCAAGAGGGCGTTCCTTCTGGGGCCAACGTCCTGACTTTC CASSQEGVPSGANVLTF TRBJ2-6 - TRBV4-2 17 -
TGTGCCAGCAGCGTAGTGGACACGATTCTGAACACTGAAGCTTTCTTT CASSVVDTILNTEAFF TRBJ1-1 - TRBV9 16 few
TGTGCCAGTAGTTCGCAGGGGGCGAGCGAAAAACTGTTTTTT CASSSQGASEKLFF TRBJ1-4 TRBD1 TRBV19 14 -
TGTGCCAGCAGTCGGACCGCGGGCTATGGCTACACCTTC CASSRTAGYGYTF TRBJ1-2 - TRBV6-5 13 -
TGTGCCAGCAGTTTGGGAATCCCGGGACTAGCCTACAATGAGCAGTTCTTC CASSLGIPGLAYNEQFF TRBJ2-1 TRBD2 TRBV5-6 17 -
TGTGCCAGCAGCTTTACATCTACTAAAGAGACCCAGTACTTC CASSFTSTKETQYF TRBJ2-5 - TRBV7-2 14 -
TGTGCCAGCAGTTACAAGGGGGTCGCCCCCCAAGAGACCCAGTACTTC CASSYKGVAPQETQYF TRBJ2-5 - TRBV6-5 16 -
TGTGCCAGCAGCTTATATTTGACAGCGAACACTGAAGCTTTCTTT CASSLYLTANTEAFF TRBJ1-1 - TRBV11-2 15 -
TGTGCCAGCAAAAGACAGGGGGCTTATGAGCAGTACTTC CASKRQGAYEQYF TRBJ2-7 TRBD1 TRBV19 13 -
TGTGCCAGCAGCTTGCGCGGGGGGACAGACGAGCAGTACTTC CASSLRGGTDEQYF TRBJ2-7 - TRBV11-3 14 -
TGTGCCAGTAGTATAGGAGGCGTGGATGGCTACACCTTC CASSIGGVDGYTF TRBJ1-2 - TRBV19 13 -
TGTGCCAGCAGCGTAGGCACTAGCGGAACGAACACCGGGGAGCTGTTTTTT CASSVGTSGTNTGELFF TRBJ2-2 TRBD2 TRBV9 17 -
TGTGCCAGCAGCCGATTTACCGGCTACGAGCAGTACTTC CASSRFTGYEQYF TRBJ2-7 - TRBV6-2/TRBV6-3 13 -
TGTGCCAGCTCACCGCCGAGGGCTATCTCTGGAAACACCATATATTTT CASSPPRAISGNTIYF TRBJ1-3 - TRBV18 16 -
TGTGCCAGCAGCTTAGGCGGGGGCGTAAAAGAGACCCAGTACTTC CASSLGGGVKETQYF TRBJ2-5 - TRBV11-2 15 -
TGTGCCAGCAGCTCGGACAGGGTATCTGAAGCTTTCTTT CASSSDRVSEAFF TRBJ1-1 TRBD1 TRBV7-2 13 few
TGTGCCAGCAGCCAAGATCGTATTCCCGAGCAGTACTTC CASSQDRIPEQYF TRBJ2-7 - TRBV3-1/TRBV3-2 13 -
TGCGCCAGCAGTCAATCGTCCAGGGAGGTACTCTACGAGCAGTACTTC CASSQSSREVLYEQYF TRBJ2-7 - TRBV23-1 16 -
TGTGCCATCAGTTGGGACAGGGTAAACATTCAGTACTTC CAISWDRVNIQYF TRBJ2-4 TRBD1 TRBV10-3 13 -
TGTGCCAGCAGTTCGTCGGGACACTTATACAATGAGCAGTTCTTC CASSSSGHLYNEQFF TRBJ2-1 - TRBV28 15 -